This TCR beta chain comes out of a study of T-cell memory formation after mild COVID-19. The study, taken as a whole, reports: A subset of responding clones appeared in pre-infection memory, suggesting cross-reactive memory joined.

This clonotype has only a few counts. Its antigen is still unknown. TCRdb processed the 5' RACE reads anew with MiXCR; each CDR3 protein has one entry. Of 350,000 to 500,000 distinct CDR3 sequences in the sample, roughly 17% are singletons; the top ten hold 20% to 25%. The CDR3 sequence is 13 residues long. CDR1 and CDR2 (germline): MNHNY, SVGAGI (reference sequence). V was clipped by 2 bases and J by 4 bases, with 5 bases between them. This chain links TRBV6-6 with TRBJ2-2, with no clear D. Sequencing was carried out using PBMCs or a T cell subset sorted from them (not recorded which). This sequence was found in a man aged 18 to 30 who had mild COVID-19 (a few samples of this study predate the infection). Cell type and time point are not known. The CDR3 nucleotides are TGTGCCAGCAGTTACGGTCGCACCGGGGAGCTGTTTTTT. Protein product: CASSYGRTGELFF.